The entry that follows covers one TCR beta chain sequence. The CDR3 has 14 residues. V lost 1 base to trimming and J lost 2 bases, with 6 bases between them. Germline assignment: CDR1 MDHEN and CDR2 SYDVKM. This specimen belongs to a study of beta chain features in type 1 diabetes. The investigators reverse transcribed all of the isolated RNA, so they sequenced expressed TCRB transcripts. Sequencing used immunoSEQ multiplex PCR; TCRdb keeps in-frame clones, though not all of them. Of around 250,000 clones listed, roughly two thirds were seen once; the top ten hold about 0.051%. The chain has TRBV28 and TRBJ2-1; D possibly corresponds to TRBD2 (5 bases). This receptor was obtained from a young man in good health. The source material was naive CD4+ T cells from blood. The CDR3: CASSLYSAYNEQFF. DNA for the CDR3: TGTGCCAGCAGTTTATATAGCGCCTACAATGAGCAGTTCTTC.